This T cell receptor (beta chain) was sequenced for a study of blood T cell repertoires in COVID-19. Overall study context: Whether acute or convalescent, the COVID-19 samples came from the United States, Italy and Spain. PBMCs, B-cell-depleted T cells, or T cells were the source of the cDNA or gDNA that made up the material.

The V and J ends lost 6 bases and 1 base, in that order; junction bases with no gene match: 2. This CDR3 region has 13 residues. Looked up from germline, CDR1 is MNHEY and CDR2 is SVGAGI. In the authors' workflow: Reference gene primer amplification gave nucleated cell count estimates. Generated by immunoSEQ multiplex PCR, the TCRdb table keeps only in-frame clones and is missing some. V, J and clone size are taken as reported in that table, and D and trimming were inferred from the DNA itself. The sample gives roughly 45,000 clones, 65% to 90% of which show up once; 2.6% is in the top ten. Seattle's enrolled individuals joined amid active infection and were then monitored longitudinally.

The chain joins TRBV6-5 to TRBJ1-1, with 7 bases matching TRBD1. The sample was peripheral blood. The clonotype was recovered from a woman aged 80 or over with COVID-19, enrolled during active disease. The CDR3 protein is CASRRQGNTEAFF. CDR3 DNA: TGTGCCAGCAGGAGACAGGGGAACACTGAAGCTTTCTTT.